One sample yielded the 15 T cell receptor beta chains listed below, sequenced in a study of response to subunit inactivated influenza vaccine (dated by TCRdb to the late 2010s). To prepare the library, RT-PCR was applied. Instrument used: Illumina HiSeq 2500. TCRdb reprocessed the public reads (quality trimming at Q25 with fastp, clone calling with MiXCR) and kept in-frame beta chains. All rows with the same CDR3 protein become a single entry with the most common DNA and genes. The sample data list about 780,000 distinct CDR3 sequences, and approximately 17% of these were observed just once. The ten largest clones represent about a tenth of the sample. Sample: PBMCs from blood, taken roughly 5 days after vaccination. The source of these receptors is a man in his fifties who received an inactivated influenza vaccine. Donor details come from another sample of the same person, matched by shared clones.

J is TRBJ1-4 and V is TRBV20-1, with TRBD1 matching over 7 bases. The trim removed 3 bases at V and 3 bases at J, leaving 4 bases unmatched. CDR1 is DFQATT and CDR2 is SNEGSKA in the germline V gene (reference sequence). This CDR3 comprises 14 residues. CDR3 DNA: TGCAGTGCTAGGATGACAGGGTCTAATGAAAAACTGTTTTTT. Encoded protein: CSARMTGSNEKLFF.

This clonotype was detected many times. The chain joins TRBV6-1 to TRBJ2-1; TRBD2 matches 10 bases. The CDR3 contains 16 residues. The trim removed 5 bases at V and 1 base at J, leaving 5 bases unmatched. Germline loops: CDR1 MNHNS, CDR2 SASEGT. CDR3 DNA: TGTGCCAGCAGTCCGGGACTAGCGAGTTCCTACAATGAGCAGTTCTTC. Amino acids: CASSPGLASSYNEQFF.

This clonotype turned up a few times. The gene calls are TRBV9 and TRBJ2-7; 7 bases are a match to TRBD1. Germline CDR1 SGDLS, CDR2 YYNGEE. The V segment lost 2 bases and the J segment 7 bases; nucleotides outside the gene matches: 12. CDR3 length: 15 amino acids. The CDR3 region is CASSVTGAPRGEQYF. CDR3 DNA: TGTGCCAGCAGCGTTACAGGGGCCCCGAGGGGGGAGCAGTACTTC. Using reference TRBV9 and TRBJ2-7 for the parts outside the CDR3, the full variable domain is DSGVTQTPKHLITATGQRVTLRCSPRSGDLSVYWYQQSLDQGLQFLIQYYNGEERAKGNILERFSAQQFPDLHSELNLSSLELGDSALYFCASSVTGAPRGEQYFGPGTRLTVT.

In this sample, this clonotype turned up many times. CDR3 coding DNA: TGTGCCAGCAGTTTGCTTGGGGGGAATTCACCCCTCCACTTT. Amino acids: CASSLLGGNSPLHF. The chain couples TRBV12-3 or TRBV12-4 to TRBJ1-6; D perhaps matches TRBD1 (5 bases). Trimming took 3 bases from V and 7 from J, leaving 10 bases between them. The CDR3 sequence is 14 residues long.

This clonotype was seen ten or more times. The chain is built from TRBV12-3 or TRBV12-4 and TRBJ1-1; a weak D match, TRBD1 (6 bases). The CDR3 length is 14 residues. The germline V and J ends were trimmed by 2 bases and 1 base, with 8 bases remaining between them. The CDR3 bases are TGTGCCAGCAGTTTAAGACAGGAGAACACTGAAGCTTTCTTT. Translation: CASSLRQENTEAFF.

The chain couples TRBV18 to TRBJ2-6; 14 bases are a match to TRBD2. The V gene's germline CDR1 is KGHSH and CDR2 LQKENI. The ends lost 5 bases at V and 4 bases at J; junction bases unmatched: 4. This CDR3 spans 17 amino acids. The CDR3 DNA follows: TGTGCCAGCTCAGCGGGACTAGCGGGGGCCGGGGCCAACGTCCTGACTTTC. Translating gives CASSAGLAGAGANVLTF. Filled out from reference TRBV18 and TRBJ2-6, the complete variable domain reads NAGVMQNPRHLVRRRGQEARLRCSPMKGHSHVYWYRQLPEEGLKFMVYLQKENIIDESGMPKERFSAEFPKEGPSILRIQQVVRGDSAAYFCASSAGLAGAGANVLTFGAGSRLTVL.

This clonotype came up a few times. In DNA, the CDR3 is TGTGCCAGCAGCGAGACAGTAGCGGGGGCGATCTACAATGAGCAGTTCTTC. It yields the protein CASSETVAGAIYNEQFF. This chain connects TRBV5-6 to TRBJ2-1; 9 bases match TRBD2. The germline V gene encodes CDR1 SGHDT and CDR2 YYEEEE. This CDR3 is built from 17 residues. Losses at the gene ends were 4 bases for V and 3 bases for J; bases not matched to a gene: 11.

This clonotype was detected a few times. The chain carries TRBV13 and TRBJ2-2; D remains unclear. Germline V lookup: CDR1 PRHDT, CDR2 FYEKMQ (reference sequence). The CDR3 contains 12 residues. Trimming left V 5 bases short and J 7 bases short, with 8 bases between. The CDR3 DNA sequence: TGTGCCAGCAGCCCGCGGAACGGGGAGCTGTTTTTT. Its protein is CASSPRNGELFF.

The CDR3, as DNA: TGCGCCAGCAGCTTGGCCCATGGAGCGGGGGTCACAGATACGCAGTATTTT. Protein: CASSLAHGAGVTDTQYF. The V gene is TRBV5-1, the J gene TRBJ2-3, with 8 nucleotides matching TRBD2. Germline V CDR1 and CDR2: SGHRS, YFSETQ. The J segment lost 2 bases and the V segment lost 0 bases, leaving 8 bases of the junction unmatched. The CDR3 sequence is 17 residues long.

There are a few counts of this clonotype. The J gene is TRBJ2-1, the V gene TRBV20-1, with D possibly matching TRBD2 (6 bases). This CDR3 is 15 amino acids long. Germline V CDR1 and CDR2: DFQATT, SNEGSKA (reference sequence). With 3 bases removed from V and 7 bases from J, the gap between germline ends came to 19 bases. Here the CDR3 DNA reads TGCAGTGCTAGTCGGGGGTTCGAAGGTGCTAATGAGCAGTTCTTC. Residues: CSASRGFEGANEQFF.

This chain links TRBV6-2 or TRBV6-3 with TRBJ2-2; D gene unclear. The length of the CDR3 is 14 residues. Between the trimmed V and J ends, which lost 4 bases and 4 bases, there was a span of 10 bases. Germline V gene sequence: CDR1 MNHEY, CDR2 SVGEGT. The DNA for the CDR3 is TGTGCCAGCAGTTTCCGCAGGTCCACCGGGGAGCTGTTTTTT. Amino acid sequence: CASSFRRSTGELFF.

This clonotype was recorded at least ten times. The V call is TRBV12-3 or TRBV12-4, the J call TRBJ2-7; D remains ambiguous. V was shortened by 1 base and J by 0 bases, with 7 bases between the two germline ends. The CDR3 is 14 residues long. The CDR3 region is CASSLEVDSYEQYF. The CDR3 nucleotides are TGTGCCAGCAGTTTAGAAGTAGACTCCTACGAGCAGTACTTC.

This clonotype was seen more than once but under ten times. CDR3 in DNA: TGCAGTGCTAGAAGTACAGGGTTAAGGGCGAACATTCAGTACTTC. It encodes CSARSTGLRANIQYF. The chain employs TRBV20-1 and TRBJ2-4, with D maybe TRBD1 (6 bases). V was cut by 2 bases and J by 7 bases, with 18 bases left in between. This CDR3 is built from 15 residues. Germline assignment: CDR1 DFQATT and CDR2 SNEGSKA (reference sequence).

This rearrangement joins TRBV18 to TRBJ1-6; D gene unclear. This CDR3 spans 12 amino acids. From germline, CDR1 is KGHSH and CDR2 LQKENI. The V end lost 4 bases, the J end lost 7 bases, and 5 bases lay between the germline ends. The CDR3 region is CASSHGNSPLHF. The CDR3 DNA sequence: TGTGCCAGCTCACACGGAAATTCACCCCTCCACTTT.

The chain joins TRBV5-1 to TRBJ1-4; D unclear. This CDR3 spans 16 amino acids. Germline CDR1 is SGHRS and CDR2 is YFSETQ. Trimming cost V 4 bases and J 0 bases, with 13 bases left between them. The CDR3 here is CASSVGPRSTNEKLFF. In DNA form, the CDR3 reads TGCGCCAGCAGCGTTGGACCGCGATCAACTAATGAAAAACTGTTTTTT.